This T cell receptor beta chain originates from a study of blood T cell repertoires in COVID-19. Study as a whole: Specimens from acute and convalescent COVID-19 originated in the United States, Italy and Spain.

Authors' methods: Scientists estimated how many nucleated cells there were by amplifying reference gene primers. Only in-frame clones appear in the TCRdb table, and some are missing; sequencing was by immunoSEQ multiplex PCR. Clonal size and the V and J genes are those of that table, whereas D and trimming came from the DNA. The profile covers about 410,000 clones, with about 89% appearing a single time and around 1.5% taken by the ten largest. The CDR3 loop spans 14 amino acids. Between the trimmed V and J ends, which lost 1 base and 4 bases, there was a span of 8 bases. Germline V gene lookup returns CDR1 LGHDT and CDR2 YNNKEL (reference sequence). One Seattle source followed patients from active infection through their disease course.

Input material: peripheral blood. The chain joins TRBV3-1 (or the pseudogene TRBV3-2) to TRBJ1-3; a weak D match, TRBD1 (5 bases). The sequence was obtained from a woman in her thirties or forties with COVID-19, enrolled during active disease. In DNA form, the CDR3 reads TGTGCCAGCAGCCAAGCAGGGTTGGGAAACACCATATATTTT. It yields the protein CASSQAGLGNTIYF.